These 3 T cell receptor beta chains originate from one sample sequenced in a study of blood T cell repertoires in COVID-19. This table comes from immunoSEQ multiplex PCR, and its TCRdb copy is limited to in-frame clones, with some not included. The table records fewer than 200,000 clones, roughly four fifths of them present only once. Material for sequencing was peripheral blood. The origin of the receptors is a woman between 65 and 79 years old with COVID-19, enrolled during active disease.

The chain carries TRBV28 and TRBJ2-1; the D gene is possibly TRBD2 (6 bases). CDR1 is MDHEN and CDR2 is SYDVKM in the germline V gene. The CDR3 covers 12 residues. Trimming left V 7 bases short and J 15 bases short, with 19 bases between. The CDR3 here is CASIHDRGGTFF. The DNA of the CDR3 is TGTGCCAGCATCCATGATAGGGGCGGGACGTTCTTC.

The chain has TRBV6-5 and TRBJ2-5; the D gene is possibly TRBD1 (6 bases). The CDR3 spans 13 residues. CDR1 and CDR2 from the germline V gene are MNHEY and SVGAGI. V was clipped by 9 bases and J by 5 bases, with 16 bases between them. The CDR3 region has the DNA TGTGCCAGTTCCAGGGGTCCGAGGGAGACCCAGTACTTC. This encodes CASSRGPRETQYF.

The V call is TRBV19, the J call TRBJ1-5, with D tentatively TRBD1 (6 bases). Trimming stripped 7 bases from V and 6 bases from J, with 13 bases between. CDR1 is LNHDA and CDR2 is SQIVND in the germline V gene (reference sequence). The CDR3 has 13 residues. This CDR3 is CASKVTGSQPQHF. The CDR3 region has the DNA TGTGCCAGTAAAGTTACAGGGAGTCAGCCCCAGCATTTT.